This entry features one T cell receptor beta chain sequence. Method: immunoSEQ multiplex PCR; TCRdb's copy keeps in-frame clones and lacks some. Counted here are around 89,000 clones, 80% to 90% occurring once; the ten biggest clones make up approximately 7.4%. This sample is part of a study of a mutant IDH1 vaccine in newly diagnosed glioma. Time point given: baseline, week 1 (first vaccination visit). The treatment: pre-vaccination baseline after standard-of-care therapy. There were new WHO grade 3 or 4 astrocytomas in the donors, and these were IDH1-mutant and ATRX-lost. CDR3 size: 13 residues. Trimming stripped 6 bases from V and 5 bases from J, with 13 bases between. Germline-derived CDR1 and CDR2 are KGHSH and LQKENI.

The sequence came from a woman aged 45-65 years with glioma. The chain joins TRBV18 to TRBJ1-1; tentative D call: TRBD1 (5 bases). This specimen consisted of PBMCs, obtained from a glioma patient treated with radiotherapy, temozolomide or both. CDR3 sequence reads: CASSGGYYTEAFF. The CDR3 bases are TGTGCCAGCTCTGGGGGATATTATACTGAAGCTTTCTTT.